A selection of T cell receptor beta chains follows, all from one sample in a study of blood T cell repertoires in COVID-19. Assay used: immunoSEQ multiplex PCR; TCRdb lists only in-frame clones, some missing. This repertoire shows 150,000 to 200,000 clones, more than 75% found once; its top ten account for approximately 4.5%. Source material: peripheral blood. The receptor source for this set is a human donor in a cohort sampled during active COVID-19. Each CDR3 is given with its conserved first and last residue. A D gene is named only where the DNA matches it firmly. Size tells how often a clone was seen (once, few, many) or the class of an expanded clone, and some rows leave it out.

clone_size | j_call | cdr3_length | d_call | v_call | cdr3_aa | cdr3_nt
NA | TRBJ1-2 | 15 | NA | TRBV3-1/TRBV3-2 | CASSQGAGVNYGYTF | TGTGCCAGCAGCCAGGGCGCGGGAGTTAACTATGGCTACACCTTC
NA | TRBJ1-4 | 11 | NA | TRBV11-2 | CASSLVKKLFF | TGTGCCAGCAGCTTAGTTAAAAAACTGTTTTTT
NA | TRBJ2-3 | 16 | TRBD1 | TRBV10-3 | CAISERDRGRVDTQYF | TGTGCCATCAGTGAGCGGGACAGGGGGCGCGTAGATACGCAGTATTTT
NA | TRBJ2-2 | 16 | TRBD1 | TRBV4-1 | CASSQELRGTEGELFF | TGCGCCAGCAGCCAAGAACTGAGAGGGACAGAGGGGGAGCTGTTTTTT
NA | TRBJ1-6 | 15 | TRBD1 | TRBV5-1 | CASSPWTGAGGPLHF | TGCGCCAGCAGCCCCTGGACAGGGGCCGGGGGACCCCTCCACTTT
NA | TRBJ2-7 | 17 | NA | TRBV3-1/TRBV3-2 | CASSPQRWGGAFDEQYF | TGTGCCAGCAGCCCCCAGAGGTGGGGGGGGGCCTTTGACGAGCAGTACTTC
NA | TRBJ2-7 | 12 | NA | TRBV3-1/TRBV3-2 | CASSLTAYEQYF | TGTGCCAGCAGCCTTACAGCCTACGAGCAGTACTTC
NA | TRBJ1-1 | 13 | TRBD1 | TRBV29-1 | CSVSGTENTEAFF | TGCAGCGTTTCGGGGACAGAGAACACTGAAGCTTTCTTT
NA | TRBJ1-2 | 14 | NA | TRBV4-1 | CASSQERQGYGYTF | TGCGCCAGCAGCCAAGAACGTCAGGGCTATGGCTACACCTTC
NA | TRBJ1-6 | 17 | NA | TRBV30 | CAWSPVRGRSYNSPLHF | TGTGCCTGGAGTCCAGTCAGGGGACGCTCCTATAATTCACCCCTCCACTTT
NA | TRBJ2-5 | 15 | TRBD2 | TRBV4-2 | CASSQDRLTSGTQYF | TGTGCCAGCAGCCAAGATCGATTAACTAGCGGGACCCAGTACTTC
NA | TRBJ1-6 | 14 | TRBD1 | TRBV30 | CALLTGGFDSPLHF | TGTGCCTTACTAACAGGGGGCTTTGATTCACCCCTCCACTTT
once | TRBJ2-7 | 15 | TRBD2 | TRBV7-9 | CASSSGTTRPYEQYF | TGTGCCAGCAGTTCCGGGACTACGAGACCCTACGAGCAGTACTTC
few | TRBJ2-7 | 10 | NA | TRBV19 | CARPVYEQYF | TGTGCCAGGCCAGTTTACGAGCAGTACTTC
NA | TRBJ1-6 | 14 | NA | TRBV19 | CASSSREQSSPLHF | TGTGCCAGTAGTTCACGCGAACAGAGTTCACCCCTCCACTTT
NA | TRBJ2-5 | 13 | TRBD1 | TRBV4-3 | CASSQTGVGQVYF | TGCGCCAGCAGCCAGACGGGGGTGGGACAGGTCTACTTC
once | TRBJ1-2 | 14 | TRBD1 | TRBV5-5 | CASSWDRTNYGYTF | TGTGCCAGCAGTTGGGACAGGACAAACTATGGCTACACCTTC
NA | TRBJ2-7 | 17 | TRBD2 | TRBV5-4 | CASSSGLREGTSYEQYF | TGTGCCAGCAGCTCCGGTTTGCGGGAGGGGACCTCCTACGAGCAGTACTTC
NA | TRBJ1-6 | 14 | TRBD1 | TRBV2 | CASSLIGQATPQYF | TGTGCCAGCAGCCTAATAGGACAGGCGACCCCACAGTACTTT
once | TRBJ2-2 | 17 | NA | TRBV7-9 | CASSGWRGGSNTGELFF | TGTGCCAGCAGCGGCTGGCGGGGCGGGTCGAACACCGGGGAGCTGTTTTTT
NA | TRBJ1-2 | 14 | NA | TRBV5-4 | CASSLDRVTYGYTF | TGTGCCAGCAGCTTGGACAGGGTTACCTATGGCTACACCTTC